This T cell receptor beta chain was identified during a study of vaccination effects on CD4 cells after COVID-19 (dated by TCRdb to 2022 to 2024). Background on the whole study: Two doses of either the BNT162b2 or the mRNA-1273 mRNA SARS-CoV-2 vaccine were administered to participants. Pre-vaccine samples from two convalescent patients were drawn 16 days and one week before the first dose, 142 and 148 days after COVID-19 diagnosis. The study compared SARS-CoV-2 spike-specific CD4+ TCR repertoires before and after mRNA vaccination in COVID-19 convalescent patients and infection-naive vaccine recipients. A total of some eleven COVID-19 convalescent patients and a handful of SARS-CoV-2-naive healthy vaccine recipients were included in the full study. In the study, cultures from other donors were sequenced using the Oncomine TCR Beta short-read assay on an Illumina iSeq 100. What the research found in general, with its limitations: At late post-vaccination timepoints, both infection-induced and vaccine-induced clones showed marked clonal contraction, consistent with waning T cell responses. In convalescent patients, the post-vaccine spike-reactive repertoire consisted mainly of new vaccine-induced clones, largely distinct from infection-induced clones. Limitations of the study were the small number of convalescent patients and the absence of early post-infection timepoints.

Note on this clone: The antigen it binds to is not known. Within one base of it there is no much larger clone, and no base qualities were kept.

CDR1 is given as MNHEY and CDR2 as SMNVEV, both from the germline V gene (reference sequence). V lost 0 bases and J lost 2 bases, and the count of bases not matched to a germline gene is 4. Measured from the cysteine to the phenylalanine, the CDR3 is 16 residues long. Only CDR3 DNA is held: 48 bases, read in frame from base 1. To identify antigen-specific CD4+ T cell clonotypes by their expansion, the ViraFEST assay first stimulated PBMC with viral peptide pools and then applied TCR sequencing. After less than eleven days of culture, CD4+ T cells were isolated with the EasySep CD4+ T cell isolation kit. Convalescent patients had PCR-confirmed SARS-CoV-2 infection between March and December 2020, before Alpha, Beta and Delta variants emerged in the United States. A few million PBMC per well were cultured with approximately 10 ug/ml peptides in IMDM containing around 4.6% human AB serum, 8.5 to 10 IU/ml IL-2 and gentamicin. Half of the culture medium was replaced with fresh IL-2-containing medium on days 3 and 7. Unless otherwise noted, each peptide stimulation condition was cultured in triplicate wells. PBMC were separated from whole blood using Ficoll-Paque Plus gradient centrifugation and were then either cryopreserved at -140C or used fresh. The QIAamp micro DNA kit was used to extract genomic DNA from the cultured CD4+ T cells.

Receptors were amplified or captured by the immunoSEQ multiplex PCR assay. DNA from the cultured and isolated CD4+ T cells underwent TCR beta CDR3 sequencing. The published analysis was carried out like this. Non-productive TCR sequences were removed and reads were trimmed to the CDR3 region, keeping CDR3s of at least 7 amino acids. The MANAFEST web app was used to identify antigen-specific clonotypes by comparing expansion in peptide wells with expansion in reference cultures. Positive clones required FDR<0.05 expansion versus reference and all other wells, odds ratio above 5, and frequency above 0.1% in two replicate wells. A clonotype was defined as cross-reactive if the clonotype was significantly expanded both in SARS-CoV-2 spike wells and in at least one common cold coronavirus spike condition. CDR3 similarity was assessed by Levenshtein distance using the stringdist R package, and unrooted trees were constructed with ape in R 3.6.1. The clones in this table, taken by TCRdb from immuneACCESS, are in-frame only. Not every clone is retained; where verified, under half of the shortfall comes from an unresolved V gene, and the cause of the rest is unknown. The V and J calls and clone size are taken from that table; D and trimming were inferred from the DNA. Within this sample are around 40,000 clones, with approximately 81% of them counted one time only. The ten top clones hold 25% to 35% of the sample.

This chain joins TRBV27 to TRBJ1-5, with 7 bases matching TRBD1. The receptor comes from a human donor who had a prior SARS-CoV-2 infection. Sequenced material: CD4+ T cells from PBMCs cultured with a peptide pool, taken before COVID-19 vaccination. At the DNA level, the sequence is TGTGCCAGCAGTTTATCTAGGACAGGAGGCAATCAGCCCCAGCATTTT. Its product reads: CASSLSRTGGNQPQHF.